The entry below gives a single T cell receptor beta chain sequence along with its context. The table lists this clone with a count of one. Its target antigen remains unknown. Qualities for individual bases were not recorded, and no much larger clone is one base off. One read gives only weak evidence. None of the patients had been given any treatment before thyroid surgery. Using T-cell receptor beta sequencing, the researchers looked back retrospectively at clinical samples from patients, gathered between the early 2010s and the late 2010s. Via the germline V gene, CDR1 is MGHRA and CDR2 YSYEKL. The CDR3 measures 15 amino acids from cysteine to phenylalanine. Only the CDR3 portion is preserved as DNA: 45 bases, with reading frame beginning at the first base. Here V drops 5 bases and J drops 8 bases, and the junction holds 9 bases not matched to any gene. This sample is drawn from a study of metastatic and nonmetastatic thyroid tumors (dated by TCRdb to 2018 to 2021). A note on the overall study: The researchers compared repertoires between peripheral blood samples and tumor or nodule tissue samples from patients with malignant or benign thyroid disease.

Overall study results and their limits: In both blood and tumor samples, TCR beta diversity was reported to be significantly higher in malignant tumors than in benign nodules.

Library construction relied on PCR. The listed sequencing device is Illumina HiSeq 4000. High-throughput sequencing was used to profile the CDR3 region of the TCR beta-chain in every patient. The authors' analysis ran thus. The researchers built a classifier to tell apart papillary thyroid cancer patients with distant metastasis, based on CDR3 differences among clinicopathological groups. The Shannon index was used to assess repertoire diversity, and the Morisita-Horn index was used to assess tumor-blood repertoire similarity. The raw public reads went through TCRdb reprocessing: fastp at Q25, MiXCR clone calling, in-frame beta chains kept. The V and J calls were determined by TCRdb, not by the authors. The sample data list about 31,000 clones, and about a sixth of these were observed just once. Clones ranked in the top ten supply roughly a tenth of the sample.

The receptor's source is a female donor with papillary thyroid cancer or a benign thyroid nodule (not recorded which). Some clones in this sample may be carry-over from other donors' samples. Sequenced input: blood. Recombination connected TRBV4-1 to TRBJ1-6, with 7 middle bases fitting TRBD1. In nucleotide form, the sequence is TGCGCCAGCAGCTCCAGTCCAGGGGGGGATTCACCCCTCCACTTT. It codes for CASSSSPGGDSPLHF.